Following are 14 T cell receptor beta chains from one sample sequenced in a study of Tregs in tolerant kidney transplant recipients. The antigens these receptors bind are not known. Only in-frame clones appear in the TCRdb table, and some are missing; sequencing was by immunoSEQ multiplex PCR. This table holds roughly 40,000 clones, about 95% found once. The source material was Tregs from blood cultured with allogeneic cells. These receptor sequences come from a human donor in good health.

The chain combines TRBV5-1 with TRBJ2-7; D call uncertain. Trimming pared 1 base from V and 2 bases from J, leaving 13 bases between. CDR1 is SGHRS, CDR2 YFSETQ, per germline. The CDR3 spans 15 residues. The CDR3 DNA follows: TGCGCCAGCAGCTTGATCCCGACTGATACCTACGAGCAGTACTTC. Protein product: CASSLIPTDTYEQYF. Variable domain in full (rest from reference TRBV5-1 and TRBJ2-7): KAGVTQTPRYLIKTRGQQVTLSCSPISGHRSVSWYQQTPGQGLQFLFEYFSETQRNKGNFPGRFSGRQFSNSRSEMNVSTLELGDSALYLCASSLIPTDTYEQYFGPGTRLTVT.

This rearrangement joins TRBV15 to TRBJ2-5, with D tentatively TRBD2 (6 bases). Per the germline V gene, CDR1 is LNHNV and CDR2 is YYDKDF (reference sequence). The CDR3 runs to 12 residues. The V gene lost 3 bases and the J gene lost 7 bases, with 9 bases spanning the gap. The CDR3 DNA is TGTGCCACCAGCAGCCCCGGGGGGACCCAGTACTTC. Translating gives CATSSPGGTQYF.

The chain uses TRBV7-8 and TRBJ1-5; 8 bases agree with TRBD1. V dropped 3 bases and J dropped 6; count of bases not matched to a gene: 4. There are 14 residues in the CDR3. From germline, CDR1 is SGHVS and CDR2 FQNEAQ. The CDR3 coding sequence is TGTGCCAGCAGCTTCGGGCAGGGGGCTCAGCCCCAGCATTTT. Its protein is CASSFGQGAQPQHF.

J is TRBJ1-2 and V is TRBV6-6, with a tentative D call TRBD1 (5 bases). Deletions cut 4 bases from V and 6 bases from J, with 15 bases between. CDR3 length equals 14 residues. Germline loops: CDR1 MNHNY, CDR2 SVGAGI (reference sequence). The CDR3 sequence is CASSFPGTADGYTF. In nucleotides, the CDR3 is TGTGCCAGCAGTTTCCCCGGGACTGCAGATGGCTACACCTTC.

CDR3 loop: CASSPRGDVGWEQYF. The CDR3 nucleotides read TGCGCCAGCAGCCCCCGGGGCGACGTGGGATGGGAGCAGTACTTC. V gene TRBV5-1 combines with J gene TRBJ2-7; D is possibly TRBD1 or TRBD2 (5 bases each). In germline, CDR1 is SGHRS, CDR2 YFSETQ. This CDR3 contains 15 residues. The V end lost 4 bases, the J end lost 7 bases, and 21 bases lay between the germline ends.

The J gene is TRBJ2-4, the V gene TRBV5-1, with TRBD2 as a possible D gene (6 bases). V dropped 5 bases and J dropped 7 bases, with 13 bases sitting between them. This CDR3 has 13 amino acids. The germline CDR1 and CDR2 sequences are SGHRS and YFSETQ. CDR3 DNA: TGCGCCAGCAGGGACGGGACTGTCAACATTCAGTACTTC. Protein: CASRDGTVNIQYF.

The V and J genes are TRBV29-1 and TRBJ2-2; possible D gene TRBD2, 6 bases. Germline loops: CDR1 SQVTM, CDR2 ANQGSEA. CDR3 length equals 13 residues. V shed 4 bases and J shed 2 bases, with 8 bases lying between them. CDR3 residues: CSVGRGNTGELFF. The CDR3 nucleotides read TGCAGCGTTGGGAGGGGTAACACCGGGGAGCTGTTTTTT.

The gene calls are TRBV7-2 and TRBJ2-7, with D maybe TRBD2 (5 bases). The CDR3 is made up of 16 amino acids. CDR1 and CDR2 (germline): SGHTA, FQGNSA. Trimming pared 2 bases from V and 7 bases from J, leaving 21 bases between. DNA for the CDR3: TGTGCCAGCAGCTTACTAACCCACCGGTCCTCGGGGGAGCAGTACTTC. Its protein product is CASSLLTHRSSGEQYF.

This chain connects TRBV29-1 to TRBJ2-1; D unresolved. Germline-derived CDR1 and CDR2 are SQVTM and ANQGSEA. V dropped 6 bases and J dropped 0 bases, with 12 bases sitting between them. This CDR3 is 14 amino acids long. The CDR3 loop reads CSVVTRSSYNEQFF. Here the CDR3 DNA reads TGCAGCGTCGTGACGCGCAGCTCCTACAATGAGCAGTTCTTC.

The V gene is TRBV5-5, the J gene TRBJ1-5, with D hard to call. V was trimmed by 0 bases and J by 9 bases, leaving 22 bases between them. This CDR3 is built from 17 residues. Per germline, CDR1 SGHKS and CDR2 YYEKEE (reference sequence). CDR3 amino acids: CASSLALLQETIRPQHF. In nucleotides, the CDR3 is TGTGCCAGCAGCTTGGCCCTCCTGCAGGAGACAATCAGGCCCCAGCATTTT.

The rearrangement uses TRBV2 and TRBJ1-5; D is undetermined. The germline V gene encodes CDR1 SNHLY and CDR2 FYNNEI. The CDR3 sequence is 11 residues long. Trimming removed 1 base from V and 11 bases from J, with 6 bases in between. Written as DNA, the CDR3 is TGTGCCAGCAGTGAAGGGGCGGCCCAGCATTTT. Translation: CASSEGAAQHF.

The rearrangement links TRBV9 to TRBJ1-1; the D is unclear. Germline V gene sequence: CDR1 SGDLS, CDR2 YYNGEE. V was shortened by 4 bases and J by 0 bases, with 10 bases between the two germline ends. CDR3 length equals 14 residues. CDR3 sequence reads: CASSSRSLNTEAFF. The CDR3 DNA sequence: TGTGCCAGCAGCTCCCGATCCTTGAACACTGAAGCTTTCTTT.

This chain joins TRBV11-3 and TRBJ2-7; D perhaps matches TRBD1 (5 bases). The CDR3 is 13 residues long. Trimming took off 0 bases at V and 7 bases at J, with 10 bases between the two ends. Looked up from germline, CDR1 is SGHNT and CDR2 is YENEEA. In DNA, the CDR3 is TGTGCCAGCAGCTTAGACTCTTCAGGGGAGCAGTACTTC. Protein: CASSLDSSGEQYF. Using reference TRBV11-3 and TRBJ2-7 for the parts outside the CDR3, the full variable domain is EAGVVQSPRYKIIEKKQPVAFWCNPISGHNTLYWYLQNLGQGPELLIRYENEEAVDDSQLPKDRFSAERLKGVDSTLKIQPAELGDSAVYLCASSLDSSGEQYFGPGTRLTVT.

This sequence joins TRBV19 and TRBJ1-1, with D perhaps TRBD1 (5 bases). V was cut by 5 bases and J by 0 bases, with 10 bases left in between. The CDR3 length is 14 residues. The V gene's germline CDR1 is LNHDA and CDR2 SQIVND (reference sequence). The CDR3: CASSATVLNTEAFF. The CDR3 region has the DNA TGTGCCAGTAGTGCGACAGTCCTGAACACTGAAGCTTTCTTT.